The 26 T cell receptor beta chains below all came from one sample that was sequenced in a study of blood T cell repertoires in COVID-19 (dated by TCRdb to about 2020). Library preparation used the immunoSEQ multiplex PCR assay. TCRdb holds this immuneACCESS table with in-frame rearrangements only. Some clones are missing; in checked studies, unresolved V genes explain under half, and the rest has no known cause. The sample records some 89,000 clones, more than 65% of which are singletons. Of the sample, around 11% falls within the top ten clones. Sequencing was carried out using peripheral blood. The origin of the receptors is a man aged 65 to 79 with acute or convalescent COVID-19.

The chain employs TRBV3-1 (or the pseudogene TRBV3-2) and TRBJ2-4; 13 bases line up with TRBD2. Germline V lookup: CDR1 LGHDT, CDR2 YNNKEL (reference sequence). This CDR3 has 18 amino acids. The junction had 8 bases not matched to a gene; V was cut back by 6 bases and J by 0 bases. CDR3 loop: CASSRLAGGTLAKNIQYF. CDR3 nucleotide sequence: TGTGCCAGCAGTCGACTAGCGGGGGGTACACTAGCCAAAAACATTCAGTACTTC.

This sequence joins TRBV6-1 and TRBJ2-3, with 12 bases that match TRBD2. Germline V gene sequence: CDR1 MNHNS, CDR2 SASEGT. This CDR3 is built from 16 residues. With V trimmed by 4 bases and J by 2 bases, 4 bases remained unmatched. Here the CDR3 DNA reads TGTGCCAGCAGTGTGACTAGCGGGGGTTTCACAGATACGCAGTATTTT. Translated: CASSVTSGGFTDTQYF.

The chain combines TRBV7-6 with TRBJ1-1; 8 nucleotides match TRBD1. Germline V lookup: CDR1 SGHVS, CDR2 FNYEAQ. Trimming cost V 1 base and J 8 bases; bases outside gene matches: 9. There are 15 residues in the CDR3. The CDR3 DNA follows: TGTGCCAGCAGCTTAGTCGCCAGGGGGCTTTCGGAAGCTTTCTTT. This translates into CASSLVARGLSEAFF.

This chain connects TRBV2 to TRBJ1-3, with a tentative D call TRBD1 (5 bases). Germline V gives CDR1 SNHLY, CDR2 FYNNEI. The V end was cut by 5 bases, the J end by 0 bases, with 11 bases between. This CDR3 spans 15 amino acids. This CDR3 reads CASSPWGDSGNTIYF. CDR3 DNA sequence: TGTGCCAGCAGTCCCTGGGGGGACTCTGGAAACACCATATATTTT.

This clone came up once. The CDR3 DNA follows: TGTGCCAGCAGCGTAGTCACGGACAGGGGGGCATCCCTGGGCAATCAGCCCCAGCATTTT. As protein: CASSVVTDRGASLGNQPQHF. The chain combines TRBV9 with TRBJ1-5; TRBD1 agrees at 10 bases. Trimming at V came to 0 bases and at J to 2 bases, leaving 14 bases not matched to a gene. The CDR3 runs to 20 residues. Germline lookup yields CDR1 SGDLS and CDR2 YYNGEE.

The chain carries TRBV12-5 and TRBJ2-7; perhaps TRBD1 as D (5 bases). V lost 1 base to trimming and J lost 0 bases, with 10 bases between them. Germline lookup yields CDR1 LGHNT and CDR2 FRNRAP. The CDR3 consists of 15 residues. The CDR3 here is CASGLGRQSSYEQYF. DNA for the CDR3: TGTGCTAGTGGTTTGGGACGACAGAGCTCCTACGAGCAGTACTTC.

The rearrangement uses TRBV5-4 and TRBJ2-6; TRBD1 might be the D (5 bases). Trimming stripped 1 base from V and 6 bases from J, with 8 bases between. Germline assignment: CDR1 SGHNT and CDR2 YYREEE (reference sequence). The CDR3 runs 14 residues. DNA for the CDR3: TGTGCCAGCAGCTTGTCAGGGCAGGCCAACGTCCTGACTTTC. The encoded protein is CASSLSGQANVLTF.

The chain is built from TRBV15 and TRBJ1-5; D may be TRBD1 (5 bases). The CDR3 totals 14 residues. V shed 6 bases and J shed 4 bases, with 13 bases lying between them. CDR1 is LNHNV and CDR2 is YYDKDF in the germline V gene (reference sequence). CDR3 nucleotide sequence: TGTGCCACCAGTCCCTTCAGGGCTAATCAGCCCCAGCATTTT. Protein: CATSPFRANQPQHF. Filled out from reference TRBV15 and TRBJ1-5, the complete variable domain reads DAMVIQNPRYQVTQFGKPVTLSCSQTLNHNVMYWYQQKSSQAPKLLFHYYDKDFNNEADTPDNFQSRRPNTSFCFLDIRSPGLGDTAMYLCATSPFRANQPQHFGDGTRLSIL.

This sequence joins TRBV11-2 and TRBJ1-5; TRBD1 aligns across 7 bases. Germline V CDR1 and CDR2: SGHAT, FQNNGV. This CDR3 spans 13 amino acids. The V gene end was trimmed by 5 bases and the J gene end by 6 bases; junction bases not matched to a gene: 4. In DNA, the CDR3 is TGTGCCAGCAGCCCAGGGGGTATTCAGCCCCAGCATTTT. Protein: CASSPGGIQPQHF.

CDR3 coding DNA: TGTGCCAGCAGTTACTCTGCGGAGTATGGCTACACCTTC. It encodes CASSYSAEYGYTF. The chain recombines TRBV6-5 with TRBJ1-2; D gene uncertain. V was clipped by 0 bases and J by 5 bases, with 7 bases between them. Germline V gene sequence: CDR1 MNHEY, CDR2 SVGAGI. The CDR3 consists of 13 residues.

The sample holds a few counts of this clone. The chain couples TRBV4-1 to TRBJ2-7; no firm D call. Germline CDR1 and CDR2: MGHRA and YSYEKL. V gave up 0 bases and J gave up 3 bases, with 6 bases separating them. CDR3 length: 13 residues. The DNA for the CDR3 is TGCGCCAGCAGCCAAGAGGAGAACTACGAGCAGTACTTC. This gives the protein CASSQEENYEQYF.

V usage is TRBV18 and J usage is TRBJ2-3; TRBD1 aligns across 8 bases. CDR3 length: 16 amino acids. Germline V lookup: CDR1 KGHSH, CDR2 LQKENI. V shed 0 bases, J shed 5 bases, and the junction held 7 bases outside the gene matches. The CDR3: CASSPPRGREGDTQYF. The DNA of the CDR3 is TGTGCCAGCTCACCACCCAGGGGGCGAGAGGGAGATACGCAGTATTTT.

This chain connects TRBV7-3 to TRBJ2-3, with 11 bases lining up with TRBD2. Trimming removed 5 bases from V and 2 bases from J; junction bases left unmatched: 9. This CDR3 spans 17 amino acids. CDR1 SGHTA and CDR2 FQGTGA come from the germline V gene. The CDR3 sequence is CASSQTGTSGPTDTQYF. CDR3 in DNA: TGTGCCAGCAGCCAAACCGGGACTAGCGGTCCCACAGATACGCAGTATTTT. The full variable domain, with the rest looked up from reference TRBV7-3 and TRBJ2-3, is GAGVSQTPSNKVTEKGKYVELRCDPISGHTALYWYRQSLGQGPEFLIYFQGTGAADDSGLPNDRFFAVRPEGSVSTLKIQRTERGDSAVYLCASSQTGTSGPTDTQYFGPGTRLTVL.

This clone was seen just once. The chain recombines TRBV2 with TRBJ1-6; no reliable D call. CDR1 SNHLY and CDR2 FYNNEI come from the germline V gene. Deletions cut 1 base from V and 7 bases from J, with 8 bases between. The CDR3 runs to 14 residues. This CDR3 is CASSEGEFNSPLHF. CDR3 nucleotides: TGTGCCAGCAGTGAAGGGGAGTTCAATTCACCCCTCCACTTT.

This clone turned up a few times. Here the CDR3 reads CASSPRDSNTGELFF. In nucleotides, the CDR3 is TGTGCCAGCAGCCCCAGGGACAGTAACACCGGGGAGCTGTTTTTT. The genes are TRBV11-3 and TRBJ2-2; 7 nucleotides line up with TRBD1. Trimming took 5 bases from V and 2 from J; bases not matched to a gene: 5. Germline CDR1 and CDR2: SGHNT and YENEEA. CDR3 length equals 15 residues.

This clone was detected only once. This chain uses TRBV5-5 with TRBJ1-2; D is ambiguous. Trimming shortened V by 9 bases and J by 0 bases, and 12 bases separated the two germline ends. The germline CDR1 and CDR2 sequences are SGHKS and YYEKEE (reference sequence). This CDR3 contains 13 residues. In DNA, the CDR3 is TGTGCCACGAACCTAACCCCTAACTATGGCTACACCTTC. It specifies CATNLTPNYGYTF.

The gene calls are TRBV4-1 and TRBJ2-2; D may be TRBD1 (5 bases). V shed 1 base and J shed 1 base, with 10 bases lying between them. The CDR3 consists of 16 residues. Germline V gene lookup returns CDR1 MGHRA and CDR2 YSYEKL. This CDR3 is CASSQVAGKNTGELFF. DNA of the CDR3: TGCGCCAGCAGCCAAGTGGCAGGGAAGAACACCGGGGAGCTGTTTTTT.

The chain has TRBV28 and TRBJ2-3, with D possibly TRBD2 on 6 matching bases. V was clipped by 6 bases and J by 4 bases, with 14 bases between them. CDR1 and CDR2 (germline): MDHEN, SYDVKM. The CDR3 loop spans 14 amino acids. The CDR3: CASSGTQIPDTQYF. CDR3 coding DNA: TGTGCCAGCAGCGGGACTCAGATTCCAGATACGCAGTATTTT.

The chain couples TRBV6-1 to TRBJ2-7; TRBD1 agrees at 8 bases. Trimming removed 2 bases from V and 5 bases from J; junction bases left unmatched: 5. The CDR3 has 14 amino acids. Germline V CDR1 and CDR2: MNHNS, SASEGT. The CDR3 DNA reads TGTGCCAGCAGTGAAACCGGACAGGGCGACGAGCAGTACGTC. As protein: CASSETGQGDEQYV.

This clone was observed a single time. This chain links TRBV5-6 with TRBJ2-6; 10 nucleotides match TRBD2. The ends lost 0 bases at V and 4 bases at J; junction bases unmatched: 4. The CDR3 totals 17 residues. Germline loops: CDR1 SGHDT, CDR2 YYEEEE. Here the CDR3 reads CASSLEAGGLGANVLTF. The CDR3 nucleotides read TGTGCCAGCAGCTTGGAAGCGGGGGGGCTCGGGGCCAACGTCCTGACTTTC.

The count of this clone is one. The chain recombines TRBV27 with TRBJ1-2; perhaps TRBD1 as D (5 bases). Germline CDR1 MNHEY, CDR2 SMNVEV (reference sequence). The CDR3 extends over 13 amino acids. Trimming shortened V by 1 base and J by 6 bases, and 9 bases separated the two germline ends. The DNA of the CDR3 is TGTGCCAGCAGTTTATACGGCAGGGATGGCTACACCTTC. This gives the protein CASSLYGRDGYTF.

The chain links TRBV7-9 to TRBJ1-3; D gene uncertain. Between the trimmed V and J ends, which lost 5 bases and 0 bases, there was a span of 14 bases. Looked up from germline, CDR1 is SEHNR and CDR2 is FQNEAQ (reference sequence). The CDR3 runs 16 residues. This CDR3 reads CASSPRRATSGNTIYF. The DNA for the CDR3 is TGTGCCAGCAGCCCCCGGAGGGCTACCTCTGGAAACACCATATATTTT.

The chain recombines TRBV5-5 with TRBJ2-7, with D tentatively TRBD2 (5 bases). This CDR3 is built from 15 residues. V lost 1 base and J lost 3, with 14 bases in between. Germline CDR1 SGHKS, CDR2 YYEKEE (reference sequence). CDR3 nucleotide sequence: TGTGCCAGCAGCTTGCCCGTAGCGACATACTACGAGCAGTACTTC. Translated, it gives CASSLPVATYYEQYF. The full variable domain, with the rest looked up from reference TRBV5-5 and TRBJ2-7, is DAGVTQSPTHLIKTRGQQVTLRCSPISGHKSVSWYQQVLGQGPQFIFQYYEKEERGRGNFPDRFSARQFPNYSSELNVNALLLGDSALYLCASSLPVATYYEQYFGPGTRLTVT.

The rearrangement uses TRBV4-1 and TRBJ2-2; 8 bases map to TRBD2. V was clipped by 4 bases and J by 5 bases; unmatched bases: 9. Germline V lookup: CDR1 MGHRA, CDR2 YSYEKL. The CDR3 has 16 amino acids. The CDR3 DNA sequence: TGCGCCAGCAGCCCCATCGGGGGGGTGAGAACCGGGGAGCTGTTTTTT. Translated: CASSPIGGVRTGELFF.

The chain carries TRBV6-5 and TRBJ2-5; the D is unclear. V was trimmed by 2 bases and J by 2 bases, leaving 12 bases between them. Per the germline V gene, CDR1 is MNHEY and CDR2 is SVGAGI. CDR3 length: 15 residues. In nucleotides, the CDR3 is TGTGCCAGCAGTTACGGTCGGTTGGAGCAAGAGACCCAGTACTTC. It specifies CASSYGRLEQETQYF.

The chain recombines TRBV9 with TRBJ1-2, with TRBD1 as a possible D gene (5 bases). The V and J ends lost 0 bases and 4 bases respectively, with 10 bases between them. The CDR3 length is 14 residues. Germline V gene data show CDR1 as SGDLS and CDR2 as YYNGEE. The CDR3 reads CASSVVGAGYGYTF. The CDR3 bases are TGTGCCAGCAGCGTAGTAGGGGCTGGCTATGGCTACACCTTC. The full variable domain, rest sourced from reference TRBV9 and TRBJ1-2, is DSGVTQTPKHLITATGQRVTLRCSPRSGDLSVYWYQQSLDQGLQFLIQYYNGEERAKGNILERFSAQQFPDLHSELNLSSLELGDSALYFCASSVVGAGYGYTFGSGTRLTVV.